A selection of T cell receptor beta chains follows, all from one sample in a study of beta chain features in type 1 diabetes. Some clones are missing from TCRdb's copy, which holds only in-frame ones; the method was immunoSEQ multiplex PCR. The data hold around 350,000 clones, with around 13% observed a single time. The sequencing input was naive CD4+ T cells from blood. The receptors stem from a man between 18 and 35 years old in good health. Both conserved end residues are part of each CDR3. A D gene is named only where the DNA matches it firmly. Rows give clone size only sometimes, using once, few, many, or a class for an expanded clone.

d_call,v_call,j_call,clone_size,cdr3_nt,cdr3_aa
TRBD1,TRBV7-9,TRBJ2-1,many,TGTGCCAGCAGCTGGGACAGGAATGAGCAGTTCTTC,CASSWDRNEQFF
.,TRBV6-1,TRBJ1-5,.,TGTGCCAGCAGTTCCACAGGTCCTTGGAGGCCCCAGCATTTT,CASSSTGPWRPQHF
TRBD2,TRBV11-1,TRBJ2-4,.,TGTGCCAGCAGCTTTGCGGGAGAAAACATTCAGTACTTC,CASSFAGENIQYF
.,TRBV10-3,TRBJ2-5,few,TGTGCCACCAACCCGGCAGGGGGGTACCAAGAGACCCAGTACTTC,CATNPAGGYQETQYF
.,TRBV9,TRBJ2-7,.,TGTGCCAGCAGCGTAGGCCAGGGTCGAGAGCAGTACTTC,CASSVGQGREQYF
.,TRBV27,TRBJ2-6,.,TGTGCCAGCAGAGGACAAGGCCGAGCCGGGGCCAACGTCCTGACTTTC,CASRGQGRAGANVLTF
.,TRBV20-1,TRBJ2-7,few,TGCAGTGGGGGCGGGGCCTACGAGCAGTACTTC,CSGGGAYEQYF
TRBD2,TRBV6-4,TRBJ2-7,few,TGTGCCAGCAAGGGACTAGCGAACCACTACGAGCAGTACTTC,CASKGLANHYEQYF
TRBD1,TRBV9,TRBJ1-2,.,TGTGCCAGCAGCGTACAGGCAGGGAAGGGGACAGTTTATGGCTACACCTTC,CASSVQAGKGTVYGYTF
TRBD2,TRBV5-4,TRBJ2-1,few,TGTGCCAGCAGTAAGACTAGCGGGAGTGAAAATGAGCAGTTCTTC,CASSKTSGSENEQFF